One and the same sample provided the 20 T cell receptor beta chains below, sequenced in a study of regulatory T cells in long-lasting Graves disease. Building of the TCR beta libraries involved iRepertoire HTBI primers and Arm-PCR of CDR3 regions. TCRdb passed the multiplex PCR reads through MiXCR, listing each CDR3 protein once. The sample has 250,000 to 300,000 distinct CDR3 sequences, around 23% seen once. Time point meaning: persistent/refractory GD, antithyroid drugs over 5 years with positive TRAb. Generation of the TCR library employed RNA extracted from PBMCs. The source was peripheral blood mononuclear cells (PBMCs), collected when the disease was refractory, from a patient treated with antithyroid drugs. The receptor source for this set is a female donor with Graves disease.

V gene TRBV20-1 combines with J gene TRBJ1-4, with D hard to call. V was shortened by 3 bases and J by 4 bases, with 9 bases between the two germline ends. In germline, CDR1 is DFQATT, CDR2 SNEGSKA (reference sequence). The CDR3 has 13 amino acids. This CDR3 reads CSASRAFNEKLFF. The CDR3 DNA follows: TGCAGTGCTAGTAGGGCTTTTAATGAAAAACTGTTTTTT.

The CDR3 protein is CSARGFGLQETQYF. The CDR3 nucleotides are TGCAGTGCTAGAGGATTCGGATTACAAGAGACCCAGTACTTC. V is TRBV20-1 and J is TRBJ2-5; D call uncertain. The ends were cut back, 1 base at V and 2 bases at J, with 11 bases in the middle. Germline CDR1 reads DFQATT; CDR2 reads SNEGSKA (reference sequence). The CDR3 consists of 14 residues.

The V and J genes are TRBV5-1 and TRBJ2-5, with a tentative D call TRBD2 (6 bases). The CDR3 covers 14 residues. The germline gives CDR1 SGHRS, CDR2 YFSETQ. The V gene lost 4 bases and the J gene lost 4 bases, with 14 bases spanning the gap. For the CDR3, the DNA is TGCGCCAGCAGCCCAACGGGCGGGGCAGAGACCCAGTACTTC. Encoded protein: CASSPTGGAETQYF. Together with reference TRBV5-1 and TRBJ2-5, the CDR3 gives the full variable domain: KAGVTQTPRYLIKTRGQQVTLSCSPISGHRSVSWYQQTPGQGLQFLFEYFSETQRNKGNFPGRFSGRQFSNSRSEMNVSTLELGDSALYLCASSPTGGAETQYFGPGTRLLVL.

In its sample, this clonotype was seen a few times. V and J are TRBV20-1 and TRBJ1-1; no definite D call. In germline, CDR1 is DFQATT, CDR2 SNEGSKA (reference sequence). The V and J ends lost 3 bases and 1 base respectively, with 9 bases between them. This CDR3 has 13 residues. The CDR3: CSARSRRNTEAFF. As DNA, the CDR3 is TGCAGTGCTAGGTCCAGGAGGAACACTGAAGCTTTCTTT.

This chain joins TRBV6-2 or TRBV6-3 and TRBJ2-5; 8 nucleotides align to TRBD2. The CDR3 has 15 residues. The V gene end was trimmed by 6 bases and the J gene end by 1 base; junction bases not matched to a gene: 7. Germline V lookup: CDR1 MNHEY, CDR2 SVGEGT. CDR3 protein: CASRTSGGPQETQYF. The CDR3 DNA sequence: TGTGCCAGCAGGACCAGCGGGGGACCCCAAGAGACCCAGTACTTC.

The chain employs TRBV25-1 and TRBJ1-1; no clear D gene. The CDR3 is 13 amino acids. Trimming cost V 2 bases and J 3 bases, with 7 bases left between them. Germline V gene data show CDR1 as MGHDK and CDR2 as SYGVNS. The DNA of the CDR3 is TGTGCCAGCAGTGAAGGGGTGTACACTGAAGCTTTCTTT. Translating it yields CASSEGVYTEAFF.

The CDR3 region is CASSITSGSHYEQYF. In DNA, the CDR3 is TGTGCCAGCAGCATCACTAGCGGGAGCCACTACGAGCAGTACTTC. The chain links TRBV11-1 to TRBJ2-7, with 11 bases fitting TRBD2. The CDR3 spans 15 residues. CDR1 and CDR2 from the germline V gene are SGHAT and FQDESV (reference sequence). The V segment lost 5 bases and the J segment 3 bases; nucleotides outside the gene matches: 6.

The chain links TRBV7-9 to TRBJ1-2; D gene unclear. CDR1 is SEHNR and CDR2 is FQNEAQ in the germline V gene (reference sequence). The CDR3 extends over 13 amino acids. Trimming cost V 3 bases and J 2 bases, with 7 bases left between them. The CDR3 spells CASSFSRNYGYTF. The CDR3, as DNA: TGTGCCAGCAGCTTTTCCAGGAACTATGGCTACACCTTC.

This clonotype has more than one count but fewer than ten. The gene calls are TRBV27 and TRBJ1-3; D is unresolved. The CDR3 is 15 amino acids. V was pared by 0 bases and J by 4 bases, with 10 bases between. Germline V gene sequence: CDR1 MNHEY, CDR2 SMNVEV (reference sequence). CDR3 nucleotide sequence: TGTGCCAGCAGTTTATCGCCTTTGGGGGGAAACACCATATATTTT. Its translation: CASSLSPLGGNTIYF.

The rearrangement uses TRBV2 and TRBJ2-2; D possibly corresponds to TRBD2 (6 bases). Deletions cut 6 bases from V and 0 bases from J, with 11 bases between. The germline CDR1 and CDR2 sequences are SNHLY and FYNNEI. The CDR3 loop spans 15 amino acids. CDR3 residues: CASSYGTSNTGELFF. In nucleotides, the CDR3 is TGTGCCAGCAGCTATGGGACTTCGAACACCGGGGAGCTGTTTTTT. Using reference TRBV2 and TRBJ2-2 for the parts outside the CDR3, the full variable domain is EPEVTQTPSHQVTQMGQEVILRCVPISNHLYFYWYRQILGQKVEFLVSFYNNEISEKSEIFDDQFSVERPDGSNFTLKIRSTKLEDSAMYFCASSYGTSNTGELFFGEGSRLTVL.

For this clonotype: This may arise from a read error, as a much more abundant clone is one base away. Here the CDR3 omits its conserved ending phenylalanine or tryptophan, so a read error is the likely source. The CDR3 here is CASSLEGRGTYEQYL. CDR3 nucleotides: TGTGCCAGCAGCTTAGAAGGCAGGGGGACCTACGAGCAGTACCTC. The V and J genes are TRBV7-2 and TRBJ2-7; 7 nucleotides line up with TRBD1. The CDR3 consists of 15 residues. Germline CDR1 SGHTA, CDR2 FQGNSA. J lost 2 bases, V lost 1 base, and 5 bases had no gene match.

V usage is TRBV30 and J usage is TRBJ2-6, with D perhaps TRBD1 (6 bases). Germline V gene data show CDR1 as GTSNPN and CDR2 as SVGIG (reference sequence). CDR3 length: 17 residues. V was pared by 4 bases and J by 0 bases, with 16 bases between. The CDR3 DNA sequence: TGTGCCTGGAAAGGCACAGGGACGCTCTCTGGGGCCAACGTCCTGACTTTC. Amino acid sequence: CAWKGTGTLSGANVLTF.

This clonotype was seen repeatedly, ten times or more. The chain recombines TRBV15 with TRBJ2-7; possible D gene TRBD1, 5 bases. Germline lookup yields CDR1 LNHNV and CDR2 YYDKDF (reference sequence). CDR3 length: 15 amino acids. The V end lost 0 bases, the J end lost 2 bases, and 11 bases lay between the germline ends. CDR3 nucleotide sequence: TGTGCCACCAGCAGAGAGACAGCGAACACCTACGAGCAGTACTTC. This codes for CATSRETANTYEQYF.

This clonotype showed up just a few times. V usage is TRBV5-4 and J usage is TRBJ2-4; D is undetermined. The CDR3 covers 14 residues. V gave up 2 bases and J gave up 8 bases, with 14 bases separating them. Germline lookup yields CDR1 SGHNT and CDR2 YYREEE (reference sequence). DNA of the CDR3: TGTGCCAGCAGCTTCCTCCGAAGGGAATACATTCAGTACTTC. The encoded protein is CASSFLRREYIQYF. The full variable domain, its missing parts supplied by reference TRBV5-4 and TRBJ2-4, is ETGVTQSPTHLIKTRGQQVTLRCSSQSGHNTVSWYQQALGQGPQFIFQYYREEENGRGNFPPRFSGLQFPNYSSELNVNALELDDSALYLCASSFLRREYIQYFGAGTRLSVL.

V and J are TRBV7-2 and TRBJ1-6; D not resolved. CDR3 length: 14 amino acids. Germline V CDR1 and CDR2: SGHTA, FQGNSA. The ends were cut back, 2 bases at V and 10 bases at J, with 12 bases in the middle. The CDR3 DNA is TGTGCCAGCAGCTTAATGGGGAGAGAATCACCCCTCCACTTT. This codes for CASSLMGRESPLHF.

This chain links TRBV6-2 or TRBV6-3 with TRBJ2-7, with 10 bases that match TRBD1. Germline CDR1 is MNHEY and CDR2 is SVGEGT. After removal of 6 bases from V and 4 bases from J, the junction contained 9 bases not matched to a gene. The CDR3 is 15 amino acids. The chain's CDR3 is CASSAGTGVLYEQYF. The DNA of the CDR3 is TGTGCCAGCAGCGCCGGGACAGGGGTTCTATACGAGCAGTACTTC.

This clonotype turned up a few times. V usage is TRBV19 and J usage is TRBJ2-7; tentatively, D is TRBD2 (5 bases). The ends were cut back, 5 bases at V and 2 bases at J, with 13 bases in the middle. Germline CDR1 LNHDA, CDR2 SQIVND (reference sequence). CDR3 length: 14 residues. The CDR3 bases are TGTGCCAGTAGTCGGCGCGGGCGGACCTACGAGCAGTACTTC. Translation: CASSRRGRTYEQYF.

This clonotype was detected many times. The chain carries TRBV20-1 and TRBJ2-5; D is uncertain. Deletions cut 6 bases from V and 2 bases from J, with 7 bases between. CDR1 is DFQATT and CDR2 is SNEGSKA in the germline V gene (reference sequence). The CDR3 runs 11 residues. Here the CDR3 reads CSADLQETQYF. The DNA of the CDR3 is TGCAGTGCGGACCTTCAAGAGACCCAGTACTTC.

This clonotype has a count of ten or more. The V gene is TRBV3-1, the J gene TRBJ2-7; a possible D gene is TRBD1 (6 bases). V lost 1 base and J 2 bases, leaving 9 bases between the germline ends. CDR1 is LGHDT and CDR2 is YNNKEL in the germline V gene (reference sequence). The CDR3 is 14 amino acids. The CDR3 DNA is TGTGCCAGCAGCCAAGGGACAGACCCCTACGAGCAGTACTTC. Its translation: CASSQGTDPYEQYF.

At least ten counts were recorded for this clonotype. This chain uses TRBV7-2 with TRBJ1-1; D unresolved. This CDR3 is built from 13 residues. The germline V gene has CDR1 SGHTA and CDR2 FQGNSA. V lost 6 bases to trimming and J lost 0 bases, with 8 bases between them. The CDR3 nucleotides read TGTGCCAGCAGGATCAATCTGAACACTGAAGCTTTCTTT. Translated: CASRINLNTEAFF.